The 22 T cell receptor beta chains below were found in one sample sequenced in a study of shared clonotypes between healthy human individuals. The data were produced by immunoSEQ multiplex PCR, yet TCRdb's version contains in-frame clones alone and is incomplete. The sample consists of approximately 700,000 clones, roughly 73% of them appearing once. The specimen sequenced was memory CD4+ T cells sorted from blood. Subset: CD45RA-negative fraction. Receptors originate from a woman in her 30s in good health.

The chain combines TRBV7-9 with TRBJ1-1; 9 nucleotides match TRBD1. Germline CDR1 reads SEHNR; CDR2 reads FQNEAQ (reference sequence). The CDR3 is 14 residues long. The J segment lost 2 bases and the V segment lost 5 bases, leaving 3 bases of the junction unmatched. CDR3 sequence: CASSQGQGNTEAFF. CDR3 in DNA: TGTGCCAGCAGCCAGGGACAGGGAAACACTGAAGCTTTCTTT. The full variable domain, with the rest looked up from reference TRBV7-9 and TRBJ1-1, is DTGVSQNPRHKITKRGQNVTFRCDPISEHNRLYWYRQTLGQGPEFLTYFQNEAQLEKSRLLSDRFSAERPKGSFSTLEIQRTEQGDSAMYLCASSQGQGNTEAFFGQGTRLTVV.

The chain is built from TRBV2 and TRBJ2-7; TRBD2 might be the D (6 bases). Germline CDR1 SNHLY, CDR2 FYNNEI. Trimming removed 3 bases at V and 3 bases at J, with 9 bases between. There are 13 residues in the CDR3. The CDR3 reads CASSDRGIYEQYF. The CDR3 nucleotides read TGTGCCAGCAGTGATCGGGGGATCTACGAGCAGTACTTC.

This chain links TRBV4-2 with TRBJ2-7, with 15 positions matching TRBD2. The CDR3 extends over 15 amino acids. Per the germline V gene, CDR1 is LGHNA and CDR2 is YNFKEQ. V was clipped by 3 bases and J by 7 bases; unmatched bases: 4. CDR3 in DNA: TGTGCCAGCAGCCAGGGGGGACTAGCGGGAGGTGAGCAGTACTTC. Its protein is CASSQGGLAGGEQYF.

This clone was counted a few times. This chain connects TRBV5-1 to TRBJ1-2, with 10 bases that match TRBD1. V shed 4 bases and J 5 bases; nucleotides not matched to a gene: 5. Germline values: CDR1 SGHRS, CDR2 YFSETQ. The CDR3 totals 14 residues. The DNA of the CDR3 is TGCGCCAGCAGCCCAGGGGACAGGGGATATGGCTACACCTTC. It yields the protein CASSPGDRGYGYTF.

This clone was counted a single time. This sequence joins TRBV28 and TRBJ2-7, with D possibly TRBD2 on 5 matching bases. Looked up from germline, CDR1 is MDHEN and CDR2 is SYDVKM. The CDR3 totals 12 residues. V was clipped by 6 bases and J by 5 bases, with 11 bases between them. CDR3 residues: CASSSTRDEQYF. In DNA form, the CDR3 reads TGTGCCAGCAGCTCTACTAGGGACGAGCAGTACTTC.

The table lists this clone with a count of one. The chain employs TRBV9 and TRBJ2-7; 10 nucleotides align to TRBD2. Germline CDR1 and CDR2: SGDLS and YYNGEE. The junction had 7 bases not matched to a gene; V was cut back by 4 bases and J by 0 bases. The CDR3 is 16 residues long. The CDR3 DNA reads TGTGCCAGCAGCTCTAGACTAGCGGGCACCTCCTACGAGCAGTACTTC. Protein: CASSSRLAGTSYEQYF. The whole variable domain, remainder taken from reference TRBV9 and TRBJ2-7, is DSGVTQTPKHLITATGQRVTLRCSPRSGDLSVYWYQQSLDQGLQFLIQYYNGEERAKGNILERFSAQQFPDLHSELNLSSLELGDSALYFCASSSRLAGTSYEQYFGPGTRLTVT.

This clone was observed a handful of times. This chain uses TRBV5-4 with TRBJ2-3; no firm D call. The V gene's germline CDR1 is SGHNT and CDR2 YYREEE (reference sequence). The V and J ends lost 1 base and 8 bases respectively, with 17 bases between them. There are 15 residues in the CDR3. CDR3 sequence (DNA): TGTGCCAGCAGCTTGAGGTTAGGGAATAGGGCTACGCAGTATTTT. It codes for CASSLRLGNRATQYF. Looking up the rest from reference TRBV5-4 and TRBJ2-3 gives the full variable domain: ETGVTQSPTHLIKTRGQQVTLRCSSQSGHNTVSWYQQALGQGPQFIFQYYREEENGRGNFPPRFSGLQFPNYSSELNVNALELDDSALYLCASSLRLGNRATQYFGPGTRLTVL.

The chain combines TRBV7-9 with TRBJ2-3; either TRBD1 or TRBD2 may fit D (5 bases each). Germline V gene lookup returns CDR1 SEHNR and CDR2 FQNEAQ (reference sequence). Trimming took 1 base from V and 6 from J, leaving 20 bases between them. CDR3 length: 17 amino acids. CDR3 nucleotide sequence: TGTGCCAGCAGCTTAGTCCGTGGGGGACCACCCGGGGATACGCAGTATTTT. Residues: CASSLVRGGPPGDTQYF. Full variable domain (outside the CDR3, taken from reference TRBV7-9 and TRBJ2-3): DTGVSQNPRHKITKRGQNVTFRCDPISEHNRLYWYRQTLGQGPEFLTYFQNEAQLEKSRLLSDRFSAERPKGSFSTLEIQRTEQGDSAMYLCASSLVRGGPPGDTQYFGPGTRLTVL.

This chain joins TRBV5-6 and TRBJ1-5, with 9 nucleotides matching TRBD1. Germline loops: CDR1 SGHDT, CDR2 YYEEEE. The CDR3 has 15 amino acids. The V segment lost 2 bases and the J segment 3 bases; nucleotides outside the gene matches: 3. The DNA for the CDR3 is TGTGCCAGCAGCTTCACAGGGGGCTACAATCAGCCCCAGCATTTT. Encoded protein: CASSFTGGYNQPQHF.

The V call is TRBV7-6, the J call TRBJ2-7; no definite D call. Looked up from germline, CDR1 is SGHVS and CDR2 is FNYEAQ. Trimming left V 1 base short and J 0 bases short, with 7 bases between. The CDR3 consists of 14 residues. CDR3 region: CASSLEGISYEQYF. The DNA of the CDR3 is TGTGCCAGCAGCTTAGAAGGGATCTCCTACGAGCAGTACTTC.

The CDR3 DNA reads TGTGCCAGCAGCTTAGTGGAAAGGACGACAGCAAGTTACTATGGCTACACCTTC. Translated, it gives CASSLVERTTASYYGYTF. The chain links TRBV7-8 to TRBJ1-2, with a tentative D call TRBD1 (5 bases). V was clipped by 1 base and J by 3 bases, with 21 bases between them. The CDR3 consists of 18 residues. Germline V gene data show CDR1 as SGHVS and CDR2 as FQNEAQ.

V usage is TRBV19 and J usage is TRBJ1-4, with D possibly TRBD1 on 6 matching bases. The length of the CDR3 is 14 residues. Germline CDR1 LNHDA, CDR2 SQIVND (reference sequence). V dropped 5 bases and J dropped 7 bases, with 14 bases sitting between them. The CDR3 nucleotides read TGTGCCAGTAGTCCTCGACAGGACGGTGAAAAACTGTTTTTT. This codes for CASSPRQDGEKLFF.

The CDR3 reads CASSPRRERTEAFF. The CDR3 nucleotides are TGTGCCAGCTCACCCCGCAGGGAGAGGACTGAAGCTTTCTTT. This chain joins TRBV18 and TRBJ1-1, with D tentatively TRBD1 (5 bases). CDR3 length: 14 amino acids. V lost 3 bases and J 5 bases, leaving 13 bases between the germline ends. The germline CDR1 and CDR2 sequences are KGHSH and LQKENI.

The rearrangement joins TRBV2 to TRBJ2-1; 7 positions agree with TRBD2. With 5 bases clipped from V and 6 bases from J, the junction kept 7 bases outside the gene matches. Germline V gene data show CDR1 as SNHLY and CDR2 as FYNNEI. This CDR3 comprises 14 residues. The CDR3 bases are TGTGCCAGCAGTAGGCGGGAGTTCCTCAATGAGCAGTTCTTC. It is translated as CASSRREFLNEQFF.

Details on this clone: The same CDR3 can be traced to other DNA sequences in this sample. V is TRBV7-3 and J is TRBJ1-1; D unresolved. With 3 bases removed from V and 1 base from J, the gap between germline ends came to 6 bases. The CDR3 contains 13 residues. Germline CDR1 is SGHTA and CDR2 is FQGTGA. Written as DNA, the CDR3 is TGTGCCAGCAGCTTCGGCAGGAACACTGAAGCTTTCTTT. Residues: CASSFGRNTEAFF.

The rearrangement uses TRBV6-4 and TRBJ2-3, with D possibly matching TRBD1 (6 bases). V shed 2 bases and J shed 4 bases, with 10 bases lying between them. Germline lookup yields CDR1 MRHNA and CDR2 SNTAGT. The CDR3 extends over 14 amino acids. CDR3 sequence: CASSDEGDADTQYF. CDR3 sequence (DNA): TGTGCCAGCAGTGACGAGGGGGATGCAGATACGCAGTATTTT.

This clone was recorded a few times. V is TRBV4-1 and J is TRBJ1-5; TRBD1 agrees at 7 bases. J was trimmed by 0 bases and V by 5 bases; bases with no gene match: 4. Germline V gene lookup returns CDR1 MGHRA and CDR2 YSYEKL. The CDR3 totals 15 residues. The CDR3 DNA reads TGCGCCAGCAGCGCCAGGGGGGATAGCAATCAGCCCCAGCATTTT. The encoded protein is CASSARGDSNQPQHF.

The J gene is TRBJ2-1, the V gene TRBV5-1; maybe TRBD2 (5 bases). The V end lost 0 bases, the J end lost 8 bases, and 9 bases lay between the germline ends. The CDR3 is 13 residues long. Germline loops: CDR1 SGHRS, CDR2 YFSETQ. This CDR3 is CASSLEGADEQFF. CDR3 in DNA: TGCGCCAGCAGCTTGGAAGGAGCGGATGAGCAGTTCTTC.

V usage is TRBV27 and J usage is TRBJ1-1; weak D call: TRBD1 (5 bases). Germline V gene data show CDR1 as MNHEY and CDR2 as SMNVEV (reference sequence). CDR3 size: 15 residues. Trimming took off 1 base at V and 1 base at J, with 10 bases between the two ends. CDR3 coding DNA: TGTGCCAGCAGTTTATGGGGCGTGGGGAACACTGAAGCTTTCTTT. It encodes CASSLWGVGNTEAFF.

This clone was counted only a few times. The chain carries TRBV27 and TRBJ1-3; 7 nucleotides line up with TRBD1. The V segment lost 1 base and the J segment 2 bases; nucleotides outside the gene matches: 8. Germline assignment: CDR1 MNHEY and CDR2 SMNVEV (reference sequence). The CDR3 has 17 residues. The CDR3 region is CASSLWGKGTAGNTIYF. The CDR3 nucleotides read TGTGCCAGCAGTTTATGGGGTAAGGGGACAGCTGGAAACACCATATATTTT.

The sample holds one count of this clone. The V call is TRBV30, the J call TRBJ1-3; no definite D call. The germline V gene has CDR1 GTSNPN and CDR2 SVGIG (reference sequence). This CDR3 spans 15 amino acids. Trimming shortened V by 2 bases and J by 4 bases, and 15 bases separated the two germline ends. Here the CDR3 DNA reads TGTGCCTGGAGTCGACCGGGGAGATGGGGAAACACCATATATTTT. This sequence encodes CAWSRPGRWGNTIYF. Combining the CDR3 with reference TRBV30 and TRBJ1-3 gives the whole variable domain SQTIHQWPATLVQPVGSPLSLECTVEGTSNPNLYWYRQAAGRGLQLLFYSVGIGQISSEVPQNLSASRPQDRQFILSSKKLLLSDSGFYLCAWSRPGRWGNTIYFGEGSWLTVV.

CDR3 nucleotides: TGTGCCAGCAGGGCTCTCGGGAGGGCCGGGGATGAGCAGTTCTTC. This encodes CASRALGRAGDEQFF. The chain employs TRBV28 and TRBJ2-1; 8 bases fit TRBD2. The CDR3 spans 15 residues. Germline-derived CDR1 and CDR2 are MDHEN and SYDVKM. With 6 bases clipped from V and 8 bases from J, the junction kept 12 bases outside the gene matches.